Listed here are 14 T cell receptor beta chains from one sample, sequenced in a study of blood T cell repertoires in COVID-19. TCRdb's table, derived via immunoSEQ multiplex PCR, lists solely in-frame clones and lacks some. Of under 85,000 clones in the sample, 85% were seen once. Sequencing was performed on peripheral blood. The receptors were gathered from an elderly man with acute or convalescent COVID-19.

J is TRBJ1-6 and V is TRBV19; D ambiguous. The length of the CDR3 is 16 residues. Deletions cut 7 bases from V and 3 bases from J, with 16 bases between. Per germline, CDR1 LNHDA and CDR2 SQIVND (reference sequence). The CDR3 loop is CASIPVGSGYNSPLHF. Written as DNA, the CDR3 is TGTGCCAGTATCCCGGTGGGCAGCGGCTATAATTCACCCCTCCACTTT.

V usage is TRBV4-3 and J usage is TRBJ2-2; possible D gene TRBD2, 6 bases. CDR3 length: 15 amino acids. V was shortened by 1 base and J by 4 bases, with 10 bases between the two germline ends. CDR1 is LGHNA, CDR2 YSLEER, per germline. The CDR3 loop reads CASSQGGAGTGELFF. The CDR3 DNA reads TGCGCCAGCAGCCAAGGCGGGGCTGGCACCGGGGAGCTGTTTTTT.

The rearrangement joins TRBV5-8 to TRBJ2-7, with 7 bases that match TRBD2. There are 15 residues in the CDR3. Germline lookup yields CDR1 SGHTS and CDR2 YDEGEE. J lost 0 bases, V lost 0 bases, and 3 bases had no gene match. CDR3 sequence reads: CASSLELAVSYEQYF. In DNA form, the CDR3 reads TGTGCCAGCAGCTTGGAGCTAGCGGTCTCCTACGAGCAGTACTTC.

V usage is TRBV2 and J usage is TRBJ2-5; D is unresolved. CDR1 and CDR2 (germline): SNHLY, FYNNEI. V was shortened by 5 bases and J by 4 bases, with 5 bases between the two germline ends. This CDR3 comprises 11 residues. Here the CDR3 reads CASSSLETQYF. The CDR3 coding sequence is TGTGCCAGCAGTTCGTTAGAGACCCAGTACTTC.

The chain has TRBV19 and TRBJ1-3; TRBD1 aligns across 7 bases. V dropped 4 bases and J dropped 0; count of bases not matched to a gene: 12. There are 18 residues in the CDR3. CDR1 and CDR2 from the germline V gene are LNHDA and SQIVND (reference sequence). CDR3 sequence (DNA): TGTGCCAGTAGTACGCCCGGACAGGTTTGGAGCTCTGGAAACACCATATATTTT. This codes for CASSTPGQVWSSGNTIYF.

The J gene is TRBJ1-2, the V gene TRBV7-9; no definite D call. The CDR3 has 14 amino acids. Germline V gene sequence: CDR1 SEHNR, CDR2 FQNEAQ (reference sequence). The V end was cut by 1 base, the J end by 8 bases, with 14 bases between. CDR3: CASSLDGGIGGYTF. CDR3 DNA: TGTGCCAGCAGCTTAGATGGAGGGATAGGCGGCTACACCTTC.

The genes are TRBV3-1 (or the pseudogene TRBV3-2) and TRBJ1-5; D not resolved. There are 12 residues in the CDR3. With 0 bases removed from V and 9 bases from J, the gap between germline ends came to 6 bases. CDR1 is LGHDT and CDR2 is YNNKEL in the germline V gene (reference sequence). Here the CDR3 reads CASSQEAGPQHF. The CDR3 region has the DNA TGTGCCAGCAGCCAAGAGGCTGGGCCCCAGCATTTT.

J is TRBJ2-5 and V is TRBV2, with a tentative D call TRBD2 (6 bases). Germline V gene sequence: CDR1 SNHLY, CDR2 FYNNEI. The length of the CDR3 is 15 residues. Trimming pared 2 bases from V and 5 bases from J, leaving 15 bases between. The CDR3 sequence: CASSEYRGIGETQYF. The CDR3 nucleotides are TGTGCCAGCAGTGAATATCGCGGGATCGGCGAGACCCAGTACTTC.

This sequence joins TRBV7-8 and TRBJ2-1, with 10 positions matching TRBD2. Germline CDR1 and CDR2: SGHVS and FQNEAQ. This CDR3 is 15 amino acids long. Trimming removed 1 base from V and 9 bases from J; junction bases left unmatched: 6. Here the CDR3 reads CASSLDLAGVGEQFF. As DNA, the CDR3 is TGTGCCAGCAGCTTAGATCTAGCGGGAGTCGGTGAGCAGTTCTTC.

The rearrangement uses TRBV9 and TRBJ2-3, with 8 positions matching TRBD2. Trimming removed 7 bases from V and 5 bases from J; junction bases left unmatched: 12. Germline CDR1 SGDLS, CDR2 YYNGEE. The CDR3 is made up of 15 amino acids. CDR3 sequence reads: CASSWSGSKKDTQYF. The CDR3 coding sequence is TGTGCCAGCTCCTGGAGCGGGAGCAAAAAAGATACGCAGTATTTT.

The chain is built from TRBV7-2 and TRBJ1-5, with D possibly matching TRBD1 (6 bases). The V end lost 1 base, the J end lost 0 bases, and 10 bases lay between the germline ends. Per germline, CDR1 SGHTA and CDR2 FQGNSA. The CDR3 consists of 16 residues. This CDR3 is CASSLGHRASNQPQHF. The CDR3 nucleotides are TGTGCCAGCAGCTTAGGGCACAGGGCTAGCAATCAGCCCCAGCATTTT.

This clone was recorded only once. The J gene is TRBJ1-2, the V gene TRBV6-5; 7 bases are a match to TRBD1. Germline-derived CDR1 and CDR2 are MNHEY and SVGAGI. The CDR3 runs to 15 residues. J was trimmed by 4 bases and V by 0 bases; bases with no gene match: 5. The CDR3 DNA is TGTGCCAGCAGTTACTCTAGGGGGCGAAGCTATGGCTACACCTTC. Protein sequence: CASSYSRGRSYGYTF.

The V gene is TRBV5-4, the J gene TRBJ2-1, with D unresolved. The CDR3 runs to 11 residues. V shed 1 base and J shed 9 bases, with 5 bases lying between them. Germline V gives CDR1 SGHNT, CDR2 YYREEE (reference sequence). This chain's CDR3 is CASSLNIEQFF. The CDR3 nucleotides are TGTGCCAGCAGCTTGAATATTGAGCAGTTCTTC.

V usage is TRBV4-3 and J usage is TRBJ1-4; a weak D match, TRBD1 (5 bases). Trimming took 1 base from V and 0 from J, leaving 12 bases between them. The CDR3 has 17 amino acids. Looked up from germline, CDR1 is LGHNA and CDR2 is YSLEER. The CDR3 bases are TGCGCCAGCAGCCAAGGGGGGGTGAGAGCAACTAATGAAAAACTGTTTTTT. Translation: CASSQGGVRATNEKLFF.